What follows are 21 T cell receptor beta chains derived from one specimen sequenced in a study of OX40 agonist ivuxolimab in advanced cancers. Method: immunoSEQ multiplex PCR; TCRdb's copy keeps in-frame clones and lacks some. Of around 80,000 clones in the sample, 75% to 90% are singletons; the top ten hold around 2.4%. The sequenced sample was CD4+ or CD8+ T cells sorted from blood, obtained in a trial of the OX40 agonist ivuxolimab. All receptors come from an adult with an advanced solid tumor such as melanoma, head and neck, liver or kidney cancer.

The J gene is TRBJ1-2, the V gene TRBV6-5; D might be TRBD1 (5 bases). The germline CDR1 and CDR2 sequences are MNHEY and SVGAGI. V shed 0 bases and J shed 6 bases, with 14 bases lying between them. The CDR3 is 15 residues long. The CDR3 is CASSYSSRAPNGYTF. The CDR3 DNA sequence: TGTGCCAGCAGTTACTCGAGCAGGGCCCCCAATGGCTACACCTTC.

This sequence joins TRBV6-1 and TRBJ2-5; D perhaps matches TRBD1 (5 bases). Germline CDR1 is MNHNS and CDR2 is SASEGT. This CDR3 contains 14 residues. The V end lost 2 bases, the J end lost 2 bases, and 9 bases lay between the germline ends. The CDR3 sequence: CASSERGSQETQYF. For the CDR3, the DNA is TGTGCCAGCAGTGAAAGGGGATCGCAAGAGACCCAGTACTTC.

The V call is TRBV5-1, the J call TRBJ1-4, with D possibly matching TRBD1 (6 bases). Germline values: CDR1 SGHRS, CDR2 YFSETQ. The length of the CDR3 is 15 residues. Trimming left V 4 bases short and J 8 bases short, with 18 bases between. CDR3 nucleotide sequence: TGCGCCAGCAGCCGGTATGGGGGGCACGAAGAAAAACTGTTTTTT. Translation: CASSRYGGHEEKLFF.

The chain is built from TRBV11-2 and TRBJ1-2, with TRBD1 identical over 10 bases. CDR1 is SGHAT and CDR2 is FQNNGV in the germline V gene. V gave up 4 bases and J gave up 2 bases; unmatched junction bases: 4. The CDR3 extends over 15 amino acids. This CDR3 is CASSWGGQGNYGYTF. In nucleotides, the CDR3 is TGTGCCAGCAGCTGGGGGGGACAGGGGAACTATGGCTACACCTTC.

This clone was counted only a few times. The chain combines TRBV4-1 with TRBJ1-6; D is perhaps TRBD1 (6 bases). The CDR3 extends over 19 amino acids. Germline CDR1 and CDR2: MGHRA and YSYEKL. V was clipped by 2 bases and J by 1 base, with 18 bases between them. CDR3 nucleotides: TGCGCCAGCAGCCAAAGAGGAGGGGGACGTGGATCCTATAATTCACCCCTCCACTTT. It specifies CASSQRGGGRGSYNSPLHF.

This chain connects TRBV4-3 to TRBJ2-1, with 8 bases aligning to TRBD2. The ends lost 3 bases at V and 2 bases at J; junction bases unmatched: 6. The CDR3 totals 16 residues. Per germline, CDR1 LGHNA and CDR2 YSLEER. CDR3 amino acids: CASSQTHSGAYNEQFF. The CDR3 DNA reads as TGCGCCAGCAGCCAGACCCATAGCGGGGCCTACAATGAGCAGTTCTTC.

J is TRBJ2-2 and V is TRBV18, with D perhaps matching TRBD1 (6 bases). V dropped 4 bases and J dropped 6 bases, with 9 bases sitting between them. Germline assignment: CDR1 KGHSH and CDR2 LQKENI. The CDR3 has 13 amino acids. In DNA, the CDR3 is TGTGCCAGCTCACGAACAGGGTCCGGGGAGCTGTTTTTT. It codes for CASSRTGSGELFF.

V and J are TRBV7-2 and TRBJ1-5; D is undetermined. CDR1 is SGHTA and CDR2 is FQGNSA in the germline V gene. V was trimmed by 2 bases and J by 5 bases, leaving 13 bases between them. The CDR3 extends over 15 amino acids. Here the CDR3 reads CASSLLPGRDQPQHF. As DNA, the CDR3 is TGTGCCAGCAGCTTATTGCCGGGCCGGGATCAGCCCCAGCATTTT.

This clone was counted once. The chain recombines TRBV7-3 with TRBJ2-7, with D possibly being TRBD1 (6 bases). Trimming shortened V by 5 bases and J by 5 bases, and 19 bases separated the two germline ends. Germline lookup yields CDR1 SGHTA and CDR2 FQGTGA. CDR3 length equals 15 residues. As DNA, the CDR3 is TGTGCCAGCAGCCTCGGACCGGGACAAAACGACGAGCAGTACTTC. It is translated as CASSLGPGQNDEQYF.

This rearrangement joins TRBV19 to TRBJ2-5, with a tentative D call TRBD1 (6 bases). V lost 4 bases, J lost 5 bases, and 17 bases lay in between. CDR3 length: 15 amino acids. Looked up from germline, CDR1 is LNHDA and CDR2 is SQIVND (reference sequence). CDR3 sequence reads: CASSTGDRDTETQYF. In DNA, the CDR3 is TGTGCCAGTAGTACTGGGGACCGGGACACGGAGACCCAGTACTTC.

This chain links TRBV30 with TRBJ2-7; D remains unclear. The V and J ends lost 2 bases and 9 bases respectively, with 14 bases between them. The CDR3 runs 12 residues. Germline CDR1 and CDR2: GTSNPN and SVGIG (reference sequence). CDR3 region: CAWSTLLSGQYF. In nucleotides, the CDR3 is TGTGCCTGGAGTACACTGCTAAGTGGGCAGTACTTC.

V usage is TRBV28 and J usage is TRBJ1-1; TRBD1 matches at 9 bases. The CDR3 sequence is 13 residues long. Trimming removed 8 bases from V and 6 bases from J; junction bases left unmatched: 7. CDR1 and CDR2 (germline): MDHEN, SYDVKM. The CDR3 DNA is TGTGCCAGCGTACAGACAGGGGGTGCTGAAGCTTTCTTT. This translates into CASVQTGGAEAFF.

In its sample, this clone was seen once. The rearrangement joins TRBV7-8 to TRBJ2-5, with unresolved D. Trimming left V 3 bases short and J 5 bases short, with 7 bases between. This CDR3 region has 12 residues. Germline lookup yields CDR1 SGHVS and CDR2 FQNEAQ. CDR3 nucleotides: TGTGCCAGCAGCTTGTCCGGGGAGACCCAGTACTTC. It encodes CASSLSGETQYF.

The CDR3 DNA is TGTGCCAGCAGTTATTCAGGGACAGGGGGCGCGGGCTCCTACGAGCAGTACTTC. It is translated as CASSYSGTGGAGSYEQYF. This chain links TRBV28 with TRBJ2-7, with 12 bases identical to TRBD1. The CDR3 loop spans 18 amino acids. Germline assignment: CDR1 MDHEN and CDR2 SYDVKM. V lost 4 bases to trimming and J lost 0 bases; unmatched junction nucleotides: 10. The variable domain in full, with the rest retrieved from reference TRBV28 and TRBJ2-7, is DVKVTQSSRYLVKRTGEKVFLECVQDMDHENMFWYRQDPGLGLRLIYFSYDVKMKEKGDIPEGYSVSREKKERFSLILESASTNQTSMYLCASSYSGTGGAGSYEQYFGPGTRLTVT.

The gene calls are TRBV10-3 and TRBJ1-2, with TRBD1 matching over 10 bases. The CDR3 has 15 amino acids. V lost 6 bases and J lost 4; bases outside the gene matches: 8. Germline CDR1 and CDR2: ENHRY and SYGVKD. CDR3 protein: CAIRSDRGQTYGYTF. The CDR3 DNA follows: TGTGCCATCAGATCTGACAGGGGGCAGACCTATGGCTACACCTTC.

The chain employs TRBV27 and TRBJ1-2; D is perhaps TRBD1 (5 bases). The CDR3 sequence is 14 residues long. Trimming removed 2 bases from V and 8 bases from J, with 15 bases in between. Germline V CDR1 and CDR2: MNHEY, SMNVEV (reference sequence). The CDR3 DNA is TGTGCCAGCAGTTTACGCGTAGGGACCCCAGGCTACACCTTC. Translated: CASSLRVGTPGYTF.

This clone was counted once. The chain carries TRBV19 and TRBJ1-4; no clear D gene. The CDR3 sequence is 15 residues long. V lost 1 base, J lost 6 bases, and 12 bases lay in between. Germline V lookup: CDR1 LNHDA, CDR2 SQIVND (reference sequence). The CDR3 loop reads CASSIVGVTDEKLFF. The CDR3 nucleotides are TGTGCCAGTAGTATAGTCGGGGTGACGGATGAAAAACTGTTTTTT.

The chain combines TRBV5-1 with TRBJ1-6, with D maybe TRBD1 (5 bases). Germline V gives CDR1 SGHRS, CDR2 YFSETQ. Trimming took 8 bases from V and 0 from J, leaving 6 bases between them. The CDR3 totals 13 residues. CDR3 bases: TGCGCCAGGGGGCACTCCTATAATTCACCCCTCCACTTT. Amino acids: CARGHSYNSPLHF. The whole variable domain, filled in from reference TRBV5-1 and TRBJ1-6, reads KAGVTQTPRYLIKTRGQQVTLSCSPISGHRSVSWYQQTPGQGLQFLFEYFSETQRNKGNFPGRFSGRQFSNSRSEMNVSTLELGDSALYLCARGHSYNSPLHFGNGTRLTVT.

The chain couples TRBV7-2 to TRBJ2-4, with D perhaps TRBD2 (5 bases). This CDR3 contains 14 residues. Trimming removed 4 bases at V and 3 bases at J, with 10 bases between. The germline V gene has CDR1 SGHTA and CDR2 FQGNSA. CDR3 nucleotides: TGTGCCAGCAGCTCCTACCGGGACAAAAACATTCAGTACTTC. This translates into CASSSYRDKNIQYF.

This rearrangement joins TRBV28 to TRBJ1-2, with 7 bases aligning to TRBD1. The CDR3 has 14 amino acids. With V trimmed by 6 bases and J by 8 bases, 12 bases remained unmatched. Germline V gene lookup returns CDR1 MDHEN and CDR2 SYDVKM. CDR3 amino acids: CASSLTGQTGGYTF. The CDR3 DNA is TGTGCCAGCAGCTTGACAGGGCAGACGGGCGGCTACACCTTC.

The CDR3 nucleotides read TGTGCCAGCAGTGAAGCGGGCCCACAAGAGACCCAGTACTTC. This sequence encodes CASSEAGPQETQYF. The chain links TRBV2 to TRBJ2-5, with D uncertain. The CDR3 is 14 amino acids. The V gene lost 0 bases and the J gene lost 2 bases, with 7 bases spanning the gap. Germline V CDR1 and CDR2: SNHLY, FYNNEI.